This TCR beta chain derives from a study of cytomegalovirus exposure and HLA in healthy donors. Background on the study: A preliminary data release comprised roughly 85 million unique TCRs obtained from HLA-typed donors.

PCR primers comprised 60 Vbeta and 13 Jbeta primers. TCRdb's copy holds only in-frame clones and misses some; the assay was immunoSEQ multiplex PCR. In the table there are about 170,000 clones, around 82% of which are singletons. Study conclusions and caveats: A few of the chains that were CMV-associated were confirmed in vitro to be specific for CMV antigens. Further analysis was carried out later, and it showed several of the most significant clusters appearing linked to common viral pathogens. Associated with HLA alleles at 0.05 false discovery rate in a later analysis were about 17,000 TCR beta sequences.

The V end was cut by 4 bases, the J end by 4 bases, with 13 bases between. From germline, CDR1 is SEHNR and CDR2 FQNEAQ (reference sequence). The CDR3 totals 14 residues. Of note for this clone: Its antigen is still unknown.

This chain uses TRBV7-9 with TRBJ1-2; TRBD1 is a possible D gene (6 bases). The sample was PBMCs. The receptor was isolated from a boy under 10 years old in good health and CMV-seronegative. The CDR3 nucleotides read TGTGCCAGCAGCTCATTACAGGGTACCTATGGCTACACCTTC. Translating it yields CASSSLQGTYGYTF.